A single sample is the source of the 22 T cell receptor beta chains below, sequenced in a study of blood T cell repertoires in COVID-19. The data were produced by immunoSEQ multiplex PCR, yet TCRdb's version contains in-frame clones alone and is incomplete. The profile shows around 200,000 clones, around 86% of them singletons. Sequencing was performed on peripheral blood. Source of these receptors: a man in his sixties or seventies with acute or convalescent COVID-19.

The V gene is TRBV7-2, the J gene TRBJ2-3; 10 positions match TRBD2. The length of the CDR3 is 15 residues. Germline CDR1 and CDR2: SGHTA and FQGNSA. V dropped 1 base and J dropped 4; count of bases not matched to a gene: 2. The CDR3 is CASSLDLAGADTQYF. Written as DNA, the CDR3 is TGTGCCAGCAGCTTAGACCTAGCGGGGGCAGATACGCAGTATTTT. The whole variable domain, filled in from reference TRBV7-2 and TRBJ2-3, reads GAGVSQSPSNKVTEKGKDVELRCDPISGHTALYWYRQSLGQGLEFLIYFQGNSAPDKSGLPSDRFSAERTGGSVSTLTIQRTQQEDSAVYLCASSLDLAGADTQYFGPGTRLTVL.

The CDR3 bases are TGCGCCAGCAGCATGATCGGTTCTGGAAACACCATATATTTT. Its translation: CASSMIGSGNTIYF. The chain links TRBV5-1 to TRBJ1-3; no clear D gene. This CDR3 spans 14 amino acids. V lost 4 bases and J 1 base, leaving 9 bases between the germline ends. Per germline, CDR1 SGHRS and CDR2 YFSETQ. The whole variable domain, filled in from reference TRBV5-1 and TRBJ1-3, reads KAGVTQTPRYLIKTRGQQVTLSCSPISGHRSVSWYQQTPGQGLQFLFEYFSETQRNKGNFPGRFSGRQFSNSRSEMNVSTLELGDSALYLCASSMIGSGNTIYFGEGSWLTVV.

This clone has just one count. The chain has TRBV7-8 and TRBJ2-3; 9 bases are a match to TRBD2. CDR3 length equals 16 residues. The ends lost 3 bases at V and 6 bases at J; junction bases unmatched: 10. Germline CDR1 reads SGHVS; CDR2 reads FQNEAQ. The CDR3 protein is CASSFGLAGLWDTQYF. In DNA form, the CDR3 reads TGTGCCAGCAGCTTCGGCCTAGCGGGGTTATGGGATACGCAGTATTTT.

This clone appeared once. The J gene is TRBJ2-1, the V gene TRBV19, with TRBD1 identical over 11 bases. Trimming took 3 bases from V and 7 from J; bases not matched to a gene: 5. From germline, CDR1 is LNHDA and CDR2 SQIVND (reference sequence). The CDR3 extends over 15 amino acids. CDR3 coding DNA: TGTGCCAGTAGTATGCGGACAGGGGGCATGAATGAGCAGTTCTTC. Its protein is CASSMRTGGMNEQFF. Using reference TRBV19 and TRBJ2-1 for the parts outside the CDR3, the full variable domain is DGGITQSPKYLFRKEGQNVTLSCEQNLNHDAMYWYRQDPGQGLRLIYYSQIVNDFQKGDIAEGYSVSREKKESFPLTVTSAQKNPTAFYLCASSMRTGGMNEQFFGPGTRLTVL.

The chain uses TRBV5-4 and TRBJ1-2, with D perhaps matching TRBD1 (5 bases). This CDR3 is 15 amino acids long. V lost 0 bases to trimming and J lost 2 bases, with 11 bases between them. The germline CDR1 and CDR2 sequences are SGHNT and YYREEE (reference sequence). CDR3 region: CASSLGGRDNYGYTF. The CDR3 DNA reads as TGTGCCAGCAGCTTGGGTGGGAGGGACAACTATGGCTACACCTTC.

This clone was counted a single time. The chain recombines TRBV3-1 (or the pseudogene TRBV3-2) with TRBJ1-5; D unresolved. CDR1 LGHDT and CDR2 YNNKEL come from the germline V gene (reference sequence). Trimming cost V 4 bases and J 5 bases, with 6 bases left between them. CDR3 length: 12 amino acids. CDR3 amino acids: CASSPRDQPQHF. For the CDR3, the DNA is TGTGCCAGCAGCCCACGCGATCAGCCCCAGCATTTT.

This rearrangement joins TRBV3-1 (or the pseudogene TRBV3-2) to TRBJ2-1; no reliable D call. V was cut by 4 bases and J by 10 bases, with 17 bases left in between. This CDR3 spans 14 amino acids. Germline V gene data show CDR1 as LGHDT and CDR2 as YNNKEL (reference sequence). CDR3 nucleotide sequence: TGTGCCAGCAGCCCCGCTTCCAAGAACGGGGAGCAGTTCTTC. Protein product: CASSPASKNGEQFF.

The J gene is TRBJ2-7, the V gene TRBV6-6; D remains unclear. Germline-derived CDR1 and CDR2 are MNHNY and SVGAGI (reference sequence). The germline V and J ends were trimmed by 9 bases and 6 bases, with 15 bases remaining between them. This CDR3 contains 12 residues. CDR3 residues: CASTNPPSEQYF. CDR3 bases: TGTGCCAGTACGAACCCCCCGAGCGAGCAGTACTTC.

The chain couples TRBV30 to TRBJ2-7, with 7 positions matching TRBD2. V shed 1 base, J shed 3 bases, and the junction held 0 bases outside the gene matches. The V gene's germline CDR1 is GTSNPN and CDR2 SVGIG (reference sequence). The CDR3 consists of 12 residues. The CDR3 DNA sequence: TGTGCCTGGAGTGGGGGGGGCTACGAGCAGTACTTC. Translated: CAWSGGGYEQYF.

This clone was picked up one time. The DNA of the CDR3 is TGTGCCAGCAGCCCCCCTTCCGGGACATCCTACTACAATGAGCAGTTCTTC. This codes for CASSPPSGTSYYNEQFF. The chain couples TRBV7-8 to TRBJ2-1, with D possibly TRBD1 on 6 matching bases. This CDR3 spans 17 amino acids. V lost 5 bases, J lost 3 bases, and 20 bases lay in between. Germline CDR1 SGHVS, CDR2 FQNEAQ.

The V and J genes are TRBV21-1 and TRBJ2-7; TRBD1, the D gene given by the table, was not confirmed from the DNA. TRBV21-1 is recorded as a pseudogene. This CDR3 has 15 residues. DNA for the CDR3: TGTGCCAGCAGGACCCCCACAGGGATTAAGGACGAGCAGTACTTC. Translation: CASRTPTGIKDEQYF.

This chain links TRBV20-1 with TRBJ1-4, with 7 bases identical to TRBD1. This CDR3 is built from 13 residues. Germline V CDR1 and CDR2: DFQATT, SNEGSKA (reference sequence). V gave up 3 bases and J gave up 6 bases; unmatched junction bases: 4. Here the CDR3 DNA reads TGCAGTGCTAGTGACCAGGGGGATGAAAAACTGTTTTTT. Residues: CSASDQGDEKLFF.

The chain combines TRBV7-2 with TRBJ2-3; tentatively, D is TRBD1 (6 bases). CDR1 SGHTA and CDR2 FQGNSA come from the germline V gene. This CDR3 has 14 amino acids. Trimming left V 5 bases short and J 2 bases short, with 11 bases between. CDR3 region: CASSGGQNTDTQYF. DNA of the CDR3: TGTGCCAGCAGCGGCGGACAGAACACAGATACGCAGTATTTT.

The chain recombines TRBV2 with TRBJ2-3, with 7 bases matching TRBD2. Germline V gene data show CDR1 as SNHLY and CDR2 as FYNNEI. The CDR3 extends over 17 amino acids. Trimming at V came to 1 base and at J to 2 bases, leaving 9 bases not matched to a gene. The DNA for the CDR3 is TGTGCCAGCAGTGAAGAAACGACTAGCTCCTCCACAGATACGCAGTATTTT. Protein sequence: CASSEETTSSSTDTQYF.

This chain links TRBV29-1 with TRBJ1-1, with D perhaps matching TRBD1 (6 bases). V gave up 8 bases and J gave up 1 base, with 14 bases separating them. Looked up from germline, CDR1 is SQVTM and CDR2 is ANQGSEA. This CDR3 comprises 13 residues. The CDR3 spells CSTRQASNTEAFF. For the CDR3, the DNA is TGCAGCACGAGACAGGCGTCGAACACTGAAGCTTTCTTT.

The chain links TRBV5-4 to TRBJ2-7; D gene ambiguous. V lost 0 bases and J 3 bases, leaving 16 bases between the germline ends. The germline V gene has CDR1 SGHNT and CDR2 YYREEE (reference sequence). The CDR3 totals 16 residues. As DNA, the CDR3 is TGTGCCAGCAGCTTGGGGTCGGTGCCTACTCTCTACGAGCAGTACTTC. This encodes CASSLGSVPTLYEQYF.

In nucleotides, the CDR3 is TGTGCCAGCTCTAGGGACAGGGGAGGATCACCCCTCCACTTT. As protein: CASSRDRGGSPLHF. The V gene is TRBV18, the J gene TRBJ1-6; 10 bases are a match to TRBD1. With V trimmed by 6 bases and J by 10 bases, 6 bases remained unmatched. The CDR3 loop spans 14 amino acids. Germline V CDR1 and CDR2: KGHSH, LQKENI.

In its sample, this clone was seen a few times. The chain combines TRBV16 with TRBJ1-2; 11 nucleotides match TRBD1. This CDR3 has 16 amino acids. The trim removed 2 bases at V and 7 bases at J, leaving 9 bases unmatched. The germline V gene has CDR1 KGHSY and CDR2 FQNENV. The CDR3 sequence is CASSQVLDRGQSGYTF. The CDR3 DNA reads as TGTGCCAGCAGCCAAGTTCTGGACAGGGGGCAGTCTGGCTACACCTTC.

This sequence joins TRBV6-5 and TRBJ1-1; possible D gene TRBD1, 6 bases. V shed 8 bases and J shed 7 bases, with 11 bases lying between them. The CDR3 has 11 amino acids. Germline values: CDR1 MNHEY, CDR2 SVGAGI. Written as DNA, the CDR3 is TGTGCCAGCGGAGGACAGAATGAAGCTTTCTTT. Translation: CASGGQNEAFF.

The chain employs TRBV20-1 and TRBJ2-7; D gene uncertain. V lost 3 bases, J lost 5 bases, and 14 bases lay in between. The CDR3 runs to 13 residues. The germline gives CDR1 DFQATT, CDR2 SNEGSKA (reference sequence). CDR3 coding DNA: TGCAGTGCTAGTCCGGGTCTCCCCGACGAGCAGTACTTC. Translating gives CSASPGLPDEQYF.

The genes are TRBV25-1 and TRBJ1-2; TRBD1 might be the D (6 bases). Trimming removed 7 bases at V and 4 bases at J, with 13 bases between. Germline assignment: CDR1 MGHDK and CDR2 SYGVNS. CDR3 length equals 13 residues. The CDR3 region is CASTGGGGYGYTF. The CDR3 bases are TGTGCCAGCACCGGGGGAGGGGGCTATGGCTACACCTTC.

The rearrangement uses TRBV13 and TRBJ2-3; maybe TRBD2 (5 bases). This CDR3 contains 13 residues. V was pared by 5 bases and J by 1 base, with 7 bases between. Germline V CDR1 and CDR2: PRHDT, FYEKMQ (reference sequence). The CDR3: CASSPRGTDTQYF. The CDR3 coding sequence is TGTGCCAGCAGCCCGAGGGGCACAGATACGCAGTATTTT.